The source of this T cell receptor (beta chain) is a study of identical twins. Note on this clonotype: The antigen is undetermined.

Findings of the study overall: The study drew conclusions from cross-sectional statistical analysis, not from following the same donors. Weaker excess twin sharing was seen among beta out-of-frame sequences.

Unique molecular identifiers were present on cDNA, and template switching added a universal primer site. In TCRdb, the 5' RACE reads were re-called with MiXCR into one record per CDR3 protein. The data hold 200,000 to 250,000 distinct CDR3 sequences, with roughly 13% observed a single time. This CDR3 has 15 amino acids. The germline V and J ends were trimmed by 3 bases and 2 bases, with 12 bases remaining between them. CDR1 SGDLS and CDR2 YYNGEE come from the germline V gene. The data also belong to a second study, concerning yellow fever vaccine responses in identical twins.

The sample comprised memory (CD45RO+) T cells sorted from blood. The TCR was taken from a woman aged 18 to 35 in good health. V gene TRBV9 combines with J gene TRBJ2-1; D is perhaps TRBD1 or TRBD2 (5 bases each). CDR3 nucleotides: TGTGCCAGCAGCGCCGGGACCAACACCTACAATGAGCAGTTCTTC. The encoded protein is CASSAGTNTYNEQFF.